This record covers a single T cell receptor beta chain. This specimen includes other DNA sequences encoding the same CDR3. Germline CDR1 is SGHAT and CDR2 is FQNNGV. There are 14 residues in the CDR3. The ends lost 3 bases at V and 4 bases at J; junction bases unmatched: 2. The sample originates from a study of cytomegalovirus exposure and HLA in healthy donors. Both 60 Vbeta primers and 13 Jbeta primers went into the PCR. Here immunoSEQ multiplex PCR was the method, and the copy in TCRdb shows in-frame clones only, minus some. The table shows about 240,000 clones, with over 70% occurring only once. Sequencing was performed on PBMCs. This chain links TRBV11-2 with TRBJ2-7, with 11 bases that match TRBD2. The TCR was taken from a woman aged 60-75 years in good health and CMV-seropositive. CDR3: CASSLTSGIYEQYF. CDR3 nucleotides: TGTGCCAGCAGCTTGACTAGCGGGATTTACGAGCAGTACTTC.